The 10 T cell receptor beta chains below were found in one sample sequenced in a study of T-cell memory formation after mild COVID-19. TCRdb re-called the 5' RACE reads with MiXCR, one entry per CDR3 protein. The sample includes fewer than 400,000 distinct CDR3 sequences, 10% to 15% of them seen just once. Sequenced sample: PBMCs or a T cell subset sorted from them (not recorded which). These receptor sequences come from a man younger than 30 who had mild COVID-19 (a few samples of this study predate the infection). Cell type and time point are not known.

In its sample, this clonotype was seen many times. The chain is built from TRBV7-9 and TRBJ2-1; 11 bases are a match to TRBD1. This CDR3 contains 13 residues. Per germline, CDR1 SEHNR and CDR2 FQNEAQ (reference sequence). The junction had 9 bases not matched to a gene; V was cut back by 5 bases and J by 15 bases. The CDR3 is CASSLNLGQGAFF. The CDR3 DNA follows: TGTGCCAGCAGCCTCAACCTTGGACAGGGGGCGTTCTTC.

The genes are TRBV11-3 and TRBJ2-7; D is ambiguous. Germline CDR1 is SGHNT and CDR2 is YENEEA. This CDR3 spans 14 amino acids. With 6 bases removed from V and 0 bases from J, the gap between germline ends came to 12 bases. This CDR3 is CASRLPGCSYEQYF. CDR3 bases: TGTGCCAGCAGACTACCTGGCTGCTCCTACGAGCAGTACTTC.

This clonotype was seen only a few times. The chain uses TRBV7-3 and TRBJ1-1; no definite D call. The CDR3 contains 14 residues. Trimming shortened V by 5 bases and J by 5 bases, and 15 bases separated the two germline ends. The V gene's germline CDR1 is SGHTA and CDR2 FQGTGA. CDR3 sequence reads: CASSLRPSWTEAFF. CDR3 DNA: TGTGCCAGCAGCCTCAGGCCTTCTTGGACTGAAGCTTTCTTT.

The rearrangement joins TRBV20-1 to TRBJ1-1, with D uncertain. Germline CDR1 DFQATT, CDR2 SNEGSKA (reference sequence). The CDR3 loop spans 11 amino acids. The CDR3 DNA follows: TGCGCCGGGAGGGAGAACACTGAAGCTTTCTTT. Protein product: CAGRENTEAFF.

The sample holds many counts of this clonotype. The J gene is TRBJ2-1, the V gene TRBV5-6; the D gene is possibly TRBD2 (7 bases). This CDR3 has 16 residues. Between the trimmed V and J ends, which lost 3 bases and 9 bases, there was a span of 22 bases. Germline CDR1 SGHDT, CDR2 YYEEEE. In DNA, the CDR3 is TGTGCCAGCAGCTCCCCCCGGACACGGGAGGACAGTGAGCAGTTCTTC. Protein: CASSSPRTREDSEQFF.

The gene calls are TRBV19 and TRBJ2-1; TRBD1 aligns across 7 bases. V lost 6 bases, J lost 0 bases, and 5 bases stayed unmatched. Germline CDR1 LNHDA, CDR2 SQIVND (reference sequence). The CDR3 covers 15 residues. CDR3 sequence (DNA): TGTGCCAGTAGCCCCAGGGGGTACTCCTACAATGAGCAGTTCTTC. Amino acids: CASSPRGYSYNEQFF.

There are many counts of this clonotype. The chain joins TRBV12-3 or TRBV12-4 to TRBJ2-1; D ambiguous. Trimming removed 7 bases at V and 4 bases at J, with 14 bases between. CDR3 length: 14 residues. CDR3 coding DNA: TGTGCCAGCAATCAAGGGAAGGCATACAATGAGCAGTTCTTC. Translated: CASNQGKAYNEQFF.

The CDR3 DNA is TGTGCCAGCAGCCAAGGAGGTTCCCGGGCCAACGTCCTGACTTTC. The encoded protein is CASSQGGSRANVLTF. This rearrangement joins TRBV3-1 to TRBJ2-6; D remains ambiguous. The V gene's germline CDR1 is LGHDT and CDR2 YNNKEL (reference sequence). The CDR3 consists of 15 residues. V dropped 1 base and J dropped 5 bases, with 9 bases sitting between them.

At least ten counts were recorded for this clonotype. The gene calls are TRBV20-1 and TRBJ2-7; 7 bases match TRBD1. The CDR3 covers 14 residues. V was clipped by 8 bases and J by 4 bases; unmatched bases: 14. The germline V gene has CDR1 DFQATT and CDR2 SNEGSKA (reference sequence). CDR3 in amino acids: CSPYRGGGRYEQYF. CDR3 nucleotide sequence: TGCAGTCCTTACAGAGGGGGCGGAAGATACGAGCAGTACTTC.

The V and J genes are TRBV20-1 and TRBJ2-4; D possibly corresponds to TRBD1 (5 bases). V shed 3 bases and J shed 8 bases, with 14 bases lying between them. There are 13 residues in the CDR3. The germline V gene encodes CDR1 DFQATT and CDR2 SNEGSKA (reference sequence). The CDR3 DNA follows: TGCAGTGCTAGGACACCAGGGTTGGACATTCAGTACTTC. It codes for CSARTPGLDIQYF.